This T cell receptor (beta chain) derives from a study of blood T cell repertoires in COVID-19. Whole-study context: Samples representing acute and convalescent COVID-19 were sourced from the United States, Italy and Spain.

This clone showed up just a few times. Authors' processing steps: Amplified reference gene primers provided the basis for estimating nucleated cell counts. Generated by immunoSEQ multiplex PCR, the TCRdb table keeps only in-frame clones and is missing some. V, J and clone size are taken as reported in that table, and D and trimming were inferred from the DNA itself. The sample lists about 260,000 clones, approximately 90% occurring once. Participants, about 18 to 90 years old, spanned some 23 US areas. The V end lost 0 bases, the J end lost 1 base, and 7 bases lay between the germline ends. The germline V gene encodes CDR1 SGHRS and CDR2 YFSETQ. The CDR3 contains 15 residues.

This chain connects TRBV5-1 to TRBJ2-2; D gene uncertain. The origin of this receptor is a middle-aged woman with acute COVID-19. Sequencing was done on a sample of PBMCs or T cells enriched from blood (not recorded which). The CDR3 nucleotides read TGCGCCAGCAGCTTGGATGGCGGGAACACCGGGGAGCTGTTTTTT. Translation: CASSLDGGNTGELFF.